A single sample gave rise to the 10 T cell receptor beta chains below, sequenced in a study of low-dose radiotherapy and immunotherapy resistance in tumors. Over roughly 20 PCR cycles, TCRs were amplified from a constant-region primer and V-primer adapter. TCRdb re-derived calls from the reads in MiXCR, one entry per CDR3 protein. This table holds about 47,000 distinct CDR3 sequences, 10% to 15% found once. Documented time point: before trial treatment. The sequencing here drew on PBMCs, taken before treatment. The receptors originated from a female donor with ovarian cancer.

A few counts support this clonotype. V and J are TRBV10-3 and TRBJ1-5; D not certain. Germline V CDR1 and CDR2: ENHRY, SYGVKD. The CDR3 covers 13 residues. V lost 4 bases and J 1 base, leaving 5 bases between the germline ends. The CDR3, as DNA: TGTGCCATCAGTGCGGACAGCAATCAGCCCCAGCATTTT. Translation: CAISADSNQPQHF.

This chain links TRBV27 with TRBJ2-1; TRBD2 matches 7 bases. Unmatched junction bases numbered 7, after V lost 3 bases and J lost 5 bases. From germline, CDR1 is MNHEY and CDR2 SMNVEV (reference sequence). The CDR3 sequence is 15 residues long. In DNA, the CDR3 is TGTGCCAGCAGTTTGGCGGGACTACCTAACAATGAGCAGTTCTTC. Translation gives CASSLAGLPNNEQFF.

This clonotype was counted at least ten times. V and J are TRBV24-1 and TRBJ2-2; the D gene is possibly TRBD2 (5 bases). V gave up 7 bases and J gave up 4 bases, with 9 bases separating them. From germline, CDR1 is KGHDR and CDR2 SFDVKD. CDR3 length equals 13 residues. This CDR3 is CATSAGFTGELFF. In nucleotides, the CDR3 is TGTGCCACCAGCGCGGGTTTCACCGGGGAGCTGTTTTTT.

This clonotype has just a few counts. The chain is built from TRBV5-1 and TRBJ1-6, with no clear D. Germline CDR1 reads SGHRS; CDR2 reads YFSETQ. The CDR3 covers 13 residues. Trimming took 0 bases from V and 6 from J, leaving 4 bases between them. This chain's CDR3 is CASSLATNSPLHF. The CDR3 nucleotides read TGCGCCAGCAGCTTGGCGACTAATTCACCCCTCCACTTT.

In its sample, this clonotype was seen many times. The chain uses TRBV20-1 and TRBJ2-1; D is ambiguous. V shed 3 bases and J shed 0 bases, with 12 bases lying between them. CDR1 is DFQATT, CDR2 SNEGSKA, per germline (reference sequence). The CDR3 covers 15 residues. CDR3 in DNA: TGCAGTGCTAGCCCTAGTGCCTACTCCTACAATGAGCAGTTCTTC. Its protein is CSASPSAYSYNEQFF.

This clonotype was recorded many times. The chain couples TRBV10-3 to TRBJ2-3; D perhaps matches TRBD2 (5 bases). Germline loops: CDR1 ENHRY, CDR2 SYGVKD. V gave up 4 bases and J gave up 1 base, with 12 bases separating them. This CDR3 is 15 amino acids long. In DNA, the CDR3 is TGTGCCATCAGTGGCCGGGGAATCGGCACAGATACGCAGTATTTT. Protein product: CAISGRGIGTDTQYF.

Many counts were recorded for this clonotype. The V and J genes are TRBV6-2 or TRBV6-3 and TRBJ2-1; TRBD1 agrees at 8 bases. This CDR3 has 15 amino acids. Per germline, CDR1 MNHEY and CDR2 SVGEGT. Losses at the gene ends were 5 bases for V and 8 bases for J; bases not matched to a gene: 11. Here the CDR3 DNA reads TGTGCCAGCAGTGTCGGGCCAGGGGGCTGGGATGAGCAGTTCTTC. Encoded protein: CASSVGPGGWDEQFF.

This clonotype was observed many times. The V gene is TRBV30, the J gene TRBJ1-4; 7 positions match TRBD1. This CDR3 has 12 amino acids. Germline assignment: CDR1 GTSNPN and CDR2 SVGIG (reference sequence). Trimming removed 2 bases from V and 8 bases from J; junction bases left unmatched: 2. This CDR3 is CAWSRQGEKLFF. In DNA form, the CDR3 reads TGTGCCTGGAGTCGACAGGGAGAAAAACTGTTTTTT.

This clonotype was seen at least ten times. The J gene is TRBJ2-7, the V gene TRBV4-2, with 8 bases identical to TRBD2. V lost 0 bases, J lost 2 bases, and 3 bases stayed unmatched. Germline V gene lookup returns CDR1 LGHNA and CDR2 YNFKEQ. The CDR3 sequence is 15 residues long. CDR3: CASSQEIAGPYEQYF. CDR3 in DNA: TGTGCCAGCAGCCAAGAAATAGCGGGACCCTACGAGCAGTACTTC.

In DNA, the CDR3 is TGCAGCGTTGGAGGAGAATCTGGGGCCAACGTCCTGACTTTC. Translated, it gives CSVGGESGANVLTF. The chain carries TRBV29-1 and TRBJ2-6; no firm D call. The CDR3 sequence is 14 residues long. V was cut by 4 bases and J by 1 base, with 8 bases left in between. Germline-derived CDR1 and CDR2 are SQVTM and ANQGSEA. The complete variable domain, with remaining parts taken from reference TRBV29-1 and TRBJ2-6, reads SAVISQKPSRDICQRGTSLTIQCQVDSQVTMMFWYRQQPGQSLTLIATANQGSEATYESGFVIDKFPISRPNLTFSTLTVSNMSPEDSSIYLCSVGGESGANVLTFGAGSRLTVL.